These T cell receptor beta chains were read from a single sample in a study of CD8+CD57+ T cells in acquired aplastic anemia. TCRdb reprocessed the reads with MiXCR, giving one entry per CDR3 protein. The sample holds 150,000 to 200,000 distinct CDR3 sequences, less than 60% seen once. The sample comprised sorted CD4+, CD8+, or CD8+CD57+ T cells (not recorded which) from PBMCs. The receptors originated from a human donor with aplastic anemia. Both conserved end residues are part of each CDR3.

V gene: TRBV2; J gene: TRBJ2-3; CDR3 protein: CASSLLAGATTDTQYF
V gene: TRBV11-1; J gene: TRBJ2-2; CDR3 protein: CASSPLRVGNTGELFF
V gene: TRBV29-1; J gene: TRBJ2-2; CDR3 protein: CSVVSPRTGELFF
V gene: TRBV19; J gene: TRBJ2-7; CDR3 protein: CASRAAAAMDEQYF
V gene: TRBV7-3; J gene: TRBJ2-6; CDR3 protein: CASSQGGLGANVLTF
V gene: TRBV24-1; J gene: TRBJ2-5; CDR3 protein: CATSDLGGGLETQYF
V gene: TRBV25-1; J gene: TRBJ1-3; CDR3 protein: CASRSGPPGPREGNTIYF
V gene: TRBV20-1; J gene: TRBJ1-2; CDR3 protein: CSARDLGGYGYTF
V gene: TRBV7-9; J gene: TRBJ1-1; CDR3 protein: CASRTDRSNTEAFF
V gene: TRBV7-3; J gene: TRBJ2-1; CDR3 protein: CASSFSGHEQFF
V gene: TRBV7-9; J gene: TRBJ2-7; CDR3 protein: CASSLATGLGYEQYF
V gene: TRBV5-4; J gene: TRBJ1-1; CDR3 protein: CASSPATSVNTEAFF
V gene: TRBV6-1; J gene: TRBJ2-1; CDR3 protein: CASRAALGQGTEQFF
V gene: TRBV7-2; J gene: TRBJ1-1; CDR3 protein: CASSLGRLNPVEAFF
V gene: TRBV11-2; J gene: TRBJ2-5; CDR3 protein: CASSPGQGAHYQETQYF
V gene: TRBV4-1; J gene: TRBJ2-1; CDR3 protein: CASSPRGSVVYEQFF
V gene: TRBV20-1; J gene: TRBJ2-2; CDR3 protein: CSSSGGLNTGELFF
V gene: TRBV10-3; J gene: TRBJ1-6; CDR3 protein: CAASTGTSNSPLHF